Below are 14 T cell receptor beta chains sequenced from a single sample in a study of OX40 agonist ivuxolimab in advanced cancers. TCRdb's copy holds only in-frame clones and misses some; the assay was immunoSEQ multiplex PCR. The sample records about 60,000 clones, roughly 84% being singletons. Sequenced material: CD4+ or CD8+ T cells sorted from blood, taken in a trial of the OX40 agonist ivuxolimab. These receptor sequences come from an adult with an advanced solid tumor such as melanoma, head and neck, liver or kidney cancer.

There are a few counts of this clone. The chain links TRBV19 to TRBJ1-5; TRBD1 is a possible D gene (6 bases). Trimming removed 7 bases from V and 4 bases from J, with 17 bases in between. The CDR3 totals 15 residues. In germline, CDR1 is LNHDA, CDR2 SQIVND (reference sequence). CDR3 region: CASNPRTVENQPQHF. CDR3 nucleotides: TGTGCCAGTAACCCTCGGACAGTAGAAAATCAGCCCCAGCATTTT.

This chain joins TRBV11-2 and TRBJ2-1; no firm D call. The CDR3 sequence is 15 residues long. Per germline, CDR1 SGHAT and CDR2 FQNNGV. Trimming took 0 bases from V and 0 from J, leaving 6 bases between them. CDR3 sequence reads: CASSLDYPSYNEQFF. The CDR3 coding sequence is TGTGCCAGCAGCTTAGATTACCCCTCCTACAATGAGCAGTTCTTC.

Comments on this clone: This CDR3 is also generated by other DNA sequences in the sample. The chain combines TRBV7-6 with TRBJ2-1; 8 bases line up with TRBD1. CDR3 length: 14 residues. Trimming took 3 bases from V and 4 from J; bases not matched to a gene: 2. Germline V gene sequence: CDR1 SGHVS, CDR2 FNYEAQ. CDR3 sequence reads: CASSLGTGYNEQFF. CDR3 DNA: TGTGCCAGCAGCTTGGGGACAGGTTACAATGAGCAGTTCTTC.

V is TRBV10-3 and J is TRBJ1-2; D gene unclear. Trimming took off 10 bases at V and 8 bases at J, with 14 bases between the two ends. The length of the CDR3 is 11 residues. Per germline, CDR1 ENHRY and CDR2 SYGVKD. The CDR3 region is CATGAWQGYTF. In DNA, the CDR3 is TGTGCCACCGGAGCCTGGCAAGGCTACACCTTC.

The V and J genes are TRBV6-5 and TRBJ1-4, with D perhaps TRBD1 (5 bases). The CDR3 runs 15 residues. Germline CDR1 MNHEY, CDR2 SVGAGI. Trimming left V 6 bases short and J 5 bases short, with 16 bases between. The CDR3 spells CASSRDGGTNEKLFF. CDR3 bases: TGTGCCAGCAGCAGGGATGGGGGTACGAATGAAAAACTGTTTTTT.

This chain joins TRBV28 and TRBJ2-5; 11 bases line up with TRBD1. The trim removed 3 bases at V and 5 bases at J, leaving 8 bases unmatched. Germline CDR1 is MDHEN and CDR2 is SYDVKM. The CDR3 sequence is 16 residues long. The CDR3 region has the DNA TGTGCCAGCAGTTTTCAAGCCGGGACAGGGGGGGAGACCCAGTACTTC. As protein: CASSFQAGTGGETQYF.

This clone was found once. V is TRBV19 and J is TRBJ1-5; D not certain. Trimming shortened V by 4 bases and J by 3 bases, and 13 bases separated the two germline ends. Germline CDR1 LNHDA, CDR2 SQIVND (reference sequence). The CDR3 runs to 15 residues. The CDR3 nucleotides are TGTGCCAGTAGTACCCCGAGCCGCCTCAATCAGCCCCAGCATTTT. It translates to CASSTPSRLNQPQHF.

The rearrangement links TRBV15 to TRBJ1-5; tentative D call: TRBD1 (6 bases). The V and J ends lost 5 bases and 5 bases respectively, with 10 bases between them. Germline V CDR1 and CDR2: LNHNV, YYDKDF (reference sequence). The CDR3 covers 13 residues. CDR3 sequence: CATSEGVDQPQHF. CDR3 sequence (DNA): TGTGCCACCAGCGAGGGGGTGGATCAGCCCCAGCATTTT.

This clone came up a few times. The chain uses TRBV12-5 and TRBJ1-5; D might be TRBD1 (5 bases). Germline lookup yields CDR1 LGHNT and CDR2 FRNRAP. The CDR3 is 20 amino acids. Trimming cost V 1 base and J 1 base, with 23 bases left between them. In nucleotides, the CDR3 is TGTGCTAGTGGTTTGGCCTTCTCCGGTCAGGGTATAATCAGCAATCAGCCCCAGCATTTT. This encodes CASGLAFSGQGIISNQPQHF. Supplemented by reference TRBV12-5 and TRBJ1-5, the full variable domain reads DARVTQTPRHKVTEMGQEVTMRCQPILGHNTVFWYRQTMMQGLELLAYFRNRAPLDDSGMPKDRFSAEMPDATLATLKIQPSEPRDSAVYFCASGLAFSGQGIISNQPQHFGDGTRLSIL.

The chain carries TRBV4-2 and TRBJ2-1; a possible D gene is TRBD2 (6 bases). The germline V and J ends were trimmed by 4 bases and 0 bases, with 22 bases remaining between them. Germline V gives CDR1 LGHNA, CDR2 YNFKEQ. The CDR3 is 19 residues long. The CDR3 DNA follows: TGTGCCAGCAGCCGTCCTGCGGGGCTAGCTTACAGCTCCTACAATGAGCAGTTCTTC. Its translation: CASSRPAGLAYSSYNEQFF.

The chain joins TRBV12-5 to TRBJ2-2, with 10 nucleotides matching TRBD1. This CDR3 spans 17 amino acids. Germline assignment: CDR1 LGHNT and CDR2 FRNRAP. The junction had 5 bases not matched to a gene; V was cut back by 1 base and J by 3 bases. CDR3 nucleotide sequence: TGTGCTAGTGGTTTGGAACTCGGGACAGGGGACACCGGGGAGCTGTTTTTT. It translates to CASGLELGTGDTGELFF.

The CDR3 bases are TGTGCCAGTAGTATAGCTTCTTATTCCGGGACACTTAGCAATCAGCCCCAGCATTTT. Translated: CASSIASYSGTLSNQPQHF. The V and J genes are TRBV19 and TRBJ1-5; D perhaps matches TRBD1 (6 bases). The CDR3 runs to 19 residues. The V end lost 1 base, the J end lost 0 bases, and 19 bases lay between the germline ends. Looked up from germline, CDR1 is LNHDA and CDR2 is SQIVND (reference sequence).

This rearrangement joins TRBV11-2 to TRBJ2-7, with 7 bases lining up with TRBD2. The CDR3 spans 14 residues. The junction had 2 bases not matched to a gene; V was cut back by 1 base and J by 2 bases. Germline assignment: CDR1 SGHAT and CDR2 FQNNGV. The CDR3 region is CASSLGGGTYEQYF. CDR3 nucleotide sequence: TGTGCCAGCAGCTTAGGGGGGGGTACCTACGAGCAGTACTTC.

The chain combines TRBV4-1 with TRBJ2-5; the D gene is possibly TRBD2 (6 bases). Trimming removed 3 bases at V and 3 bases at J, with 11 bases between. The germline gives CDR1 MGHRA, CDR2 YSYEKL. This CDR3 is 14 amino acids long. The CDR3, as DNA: TGCGCCAGCAGCCATTCGGGACTCAAAGAGACCCAGTACTTC. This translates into CASSHSGLKETQYF.